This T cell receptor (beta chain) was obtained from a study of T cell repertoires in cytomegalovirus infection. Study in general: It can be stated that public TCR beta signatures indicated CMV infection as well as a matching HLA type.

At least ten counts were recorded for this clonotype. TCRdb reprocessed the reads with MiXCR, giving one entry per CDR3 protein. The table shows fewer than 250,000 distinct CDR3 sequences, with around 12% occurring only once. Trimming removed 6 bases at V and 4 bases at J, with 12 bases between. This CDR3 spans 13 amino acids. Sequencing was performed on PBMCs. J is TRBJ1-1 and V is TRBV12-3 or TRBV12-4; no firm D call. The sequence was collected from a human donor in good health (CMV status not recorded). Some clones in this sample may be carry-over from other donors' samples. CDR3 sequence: CASSRPPRTEAFF. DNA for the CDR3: TGTGCCAGCAGCCGTCCCCCCCGCACTGAAGCTTTCTTT.